This T cell receptor beta chain was found in a study of blood T cells in healthy people across ages. The extraction recovered at least 6 micrograms of total RNA per sample. Findings and limits, study-wide: Unsorted PBMCs prevented conclusive naive versus antigen-experienced comparison. Per million T cells, the diversity of TCR beta decreased roughly linearly as age advanced.

CDR3 length: 18 residues. Germline CDR1 reads MNHNS; CDR2 reads SASEGT. About this clonotype itself: The antigen remains unidentified. One end of the junction fails to match germline, which may point to a read error.

A second about 7 to 11 cycle PCR used barcoded and J-beta primers. A tag from a template-switch adaptor with 12 random nucleotides marked each cDNA molecule. TCRdb processed the 5' RACE reads anew with MiXCR; each CDR3 protein has one entry. The table shows around 1,900,000 distinct CDR3 sequences, with roughly 43% occurring only once. The V gene is TRBV6-1, the J gene TRBJ1-6; 12 bases fit TRBD1. The specimen was blood. This clonotype was obtained from a human donor in good health. CDR3 in DNA: TGTGCCAGCAAAGCCGGGACAGGGGGCGCCGGTAGAAATTCACCCCCCCACTTT. The encoded protein is CASKAGTGGAGRNSPPHF.